This TCR beta chain was recorded in a study of cytomegalovirus exposure and HLA in healthy donors. Study-level information: The Caucasian-associated ancestry cluster contained 81% of the roughly 370 genotyped donors.

Germline V gene lookup returns CDR1 SGHRS and CDR2 YFSETQ. The CDR3 loop spans 15 amino acids. V was trimmed by 1 base and J by 2 bases, leaving 13 bases between them. Note on this clone: The target antigen is unknown.

With 60 Vbeta and 13 Jbeta primers, the PCR was carried out. Clones were sequenced by immunoSEQ multiplex PCR, and TCRdb holds only the in-frame ones, with some missing. Found here are over 80,000 clones, approximately 85% of them singletons; the top ten hold about 4.8%. Study-wide points: Listed as cytomegalovirus-associated were 150 or so TCR beta chains. Sequencing depth across donors, presence/absence analyses assumed, was roughly uniform. The analysis excluded some indistinguishable V segments, including TRBV6-2 and TRBV6-3.

Sample: PBMCs. This receptor was taken from a man in his forties in good health and CMV-seropositive. The chain uses TRBV5-1 and TRBJ2-7; the D gene is possibly TRBD2 (6 bases). CDR3 amino acids: CASSLRGGNAYEQYF. In DNA form, the CDR3 reads TGCGCCAGCAGCTTGAGGGGCGGGAACGCCTACGAGCAGTACTTC.